Sequencing of this T cell receptor (beta chain) was carried out in a study of early T cells in non-severe SARS-CoV-2 infection. TCRdb re-analysed the 5' RACE reads in MiXCR, keeping a single row per CDR3 protein. The sample has around 77,000 distinct CDR3 sequences, over 9% seen once. This CDR3 is built from 16 residues. Germline CDR1 reads SGHNT; CDR2 reads YENEEA. Trimming shortened V by 2 bases and J by 0 bases, and 10 bases separated the two germline ends. The input for sequencing was whole blood, taken at baseline. This clonotype was obtained from an adult who was a healthcare worker with PCR-confirmed SARS-CoV-2 infection or an uninfected control (not recorded which). V gene TRBV11-3 combines with J gene TRBJ2-2; TRBD2 might be the D (5 bases). CDR3 region: CASSLYGNSNTGELFF. CDR3 coding DNA: TGTGCCAGCAGCTTATACGGGAATTCGAACACCGGGGAGCTGTTTTTT.